In this sample, the clone carrying this TCR beta chain turned up a few times. Looked up from germline, CDR1 is LGHDT and CDR2 is YNNKEL (reference sequence). The CDR3 length is 11 residues. Trimming took 4 bases from V and 6 from J, leaving 3 bases between them. The source of the sample is a study of T cells in Graves' hyperthyroidism and ophthalmopathy. RNA transcripts were the template for amplifying TCR beta CDR3 regions. TCR CDR3 underwent first-round RT-PCR with the HTBI primer set. Via MiXCR, TCRdb re-called the multiplex PCR reads, giving one row per CDR3 protein. The sample holds about 380,000 distinct CDR3 sequences; around an eighth are singletons and the top ten take around 20%.

The chain recombines TRBV3-1 with TRBJ2-2; D not resolved. This TCR was sampled from a man younger than 45 with Graves' hyperthyroidism that later progressed to Graves' ophthalmopathy. The material sequenced was blood. CDR3 nucleotides: TGTGCCAGCAGCCGCCCCGGGGAGCTGTTTTTT. Translation gives CASSRPGELFF.